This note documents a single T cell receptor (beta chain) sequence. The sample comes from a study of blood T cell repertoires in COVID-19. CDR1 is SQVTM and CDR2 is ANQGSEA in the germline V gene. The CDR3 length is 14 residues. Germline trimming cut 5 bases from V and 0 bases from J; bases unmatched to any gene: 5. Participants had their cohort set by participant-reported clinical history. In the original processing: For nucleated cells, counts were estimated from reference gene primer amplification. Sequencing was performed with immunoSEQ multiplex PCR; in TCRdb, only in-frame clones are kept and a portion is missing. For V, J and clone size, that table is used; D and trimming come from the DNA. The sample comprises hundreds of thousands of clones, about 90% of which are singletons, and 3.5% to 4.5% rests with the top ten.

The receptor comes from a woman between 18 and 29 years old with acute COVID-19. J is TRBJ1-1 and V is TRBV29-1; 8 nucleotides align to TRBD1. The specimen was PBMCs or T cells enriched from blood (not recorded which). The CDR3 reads CSVYRGGVNTEAFF. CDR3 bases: TGCAGCGTTTACAGGGGGGGAGTGAACACTGAAGCTTTCTTT. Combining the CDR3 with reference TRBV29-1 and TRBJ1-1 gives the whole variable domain SAVISQKPSRDICQRGTSLTIQCQVDSQVTMMFWYRQQPGQSLTLIATANQGSEATYESGFVIDKFPISRPNLTFSTLTVSNMSPEDSSIYLCSVYRGGVNTEAFFGQGTRLTVV.